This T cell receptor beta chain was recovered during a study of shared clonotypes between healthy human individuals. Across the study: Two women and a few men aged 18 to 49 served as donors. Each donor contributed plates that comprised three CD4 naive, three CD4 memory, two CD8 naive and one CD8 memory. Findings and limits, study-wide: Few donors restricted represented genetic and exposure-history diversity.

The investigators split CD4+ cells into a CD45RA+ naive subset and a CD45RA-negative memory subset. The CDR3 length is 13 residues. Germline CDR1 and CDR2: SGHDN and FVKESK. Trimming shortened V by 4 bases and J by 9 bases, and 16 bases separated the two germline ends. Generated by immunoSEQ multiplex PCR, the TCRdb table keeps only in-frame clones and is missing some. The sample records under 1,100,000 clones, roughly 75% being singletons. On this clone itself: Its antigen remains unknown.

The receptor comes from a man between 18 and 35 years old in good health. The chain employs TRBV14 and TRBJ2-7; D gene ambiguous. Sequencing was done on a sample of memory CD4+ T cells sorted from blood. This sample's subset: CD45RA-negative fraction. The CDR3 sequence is CASSPHPLSLQYF. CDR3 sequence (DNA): TGTGCCAGCAGCCCTCATCCCCTCTCGTTGCAGTACTTC.